Sequencing of this T cell receptor (beta chain) was carried out in a study of blood T cell repertoires in COVID-19. Study in general: COVID-19 samples from acute and convalescent phases originated in the United States, Italy and Spain. Sources were T cells, B-cell-depleted T cells, or PBMCs; the material itself was cDNA or gDNA.

Germline V gene data show CDR1 as LGHNA and CDR2 as YSLEER. V was clipped by 0 bases and J by 6 bases; unmatched bases: 9. The CDR3 consists of 17 residues. Original analysis: Reference gene primer amplification yielded estimated nucleated cell counts. Generated by immunoSEQ multiplex PCR, the TCRdb table keeps only in-frame clones and is missing some. V, J and clone size are taken as reported in that table, and D and trimming were inferred from the DNA itself. The profile covers some 68,000 clones, with about 80% appearing a single time and roughly 28% taken by the ten largest. V gene TRBV4-3 combines with J gene TRBJ2-3; 10 bases agree with TRBD2. Sequenced material: peripheral blood. The clonotype was recovered from a man between 70 and 80 years old with acute or convalescent COVID-19. Here the CDR3 DNA reads TGCGCCAGCAGCCAAGAAAAATCTAGCGGGAGTCCGGATACGCAGTATTTT. Translating gives CASSQEKSSGSPDTQYF.